The T cell receptor beta chain described here comes from a study of blood T cells in healthy people across ages. This clonotype was counted a few times. Trimming took off 2 bases at V and 2 bases at J, with 12 bases between the two ends. Germline assignment: CDR1 LNHDA and CDR2 SQIVND (reference sequence). There are 15 residues in the CDR3. A second PCR, run for roughly 7 to 11 cycles, used a sample-barcoded 5' primer plus a J-beta primer mix. Every molecule of cDNA carried a tag from a template-switch adaptor with 12 random nucleotides. TCRdb independently ran MiXCR on the 5' RACE reads; one entry per CDR3 protein. The table shows hundreds of thousands of distinct CDR3 sequences, with 29% occurring only once.

Sequences were obtained from blood. The V gene is TRBV19, the J gene TRBJ2-5; D not resolved. This receptor was obtained from an elderly woman in good health. In DNA form, the CDR3 reads TGTGCCAGTAGTATAACGGGCAGCTTGCAAGAGACCCAGTACTTC. Translation: CASSITGSLQETQYF.